Listed below are T cell receptor beta chains from one sample, sequenced in a study of shared clonotypes between healthy human individuals. Generated by immunoSEQ multiplex PCR, the TCRdb table keeps only in-frame clones and is missing some. The repertoire holds around 2.1 million clones, with approximately 94% as singletons. Sequenced sample: naive CD4+ T cells sorted from blood. The receptors were gathered from a man aged 18 to 35 in good health. The CDR3 runs from the conserved cysteine through the conserved F or W. The D gene is left open where the match is weak. The size of a clone is reported for some rows only, either as once, few or many, or as a class for expanded clones.

once,TRBJ2-7,TRBD2,TRBV27,CASSLSGGIPYEQYF,TGTGCCAGCAGTTTATCGGGGGGGATCCCCTACGAGCAGTACTTC
.,TRBJ1-1,TRBD1,TRBV6-1,CASSEYRGAFF,TGTGCCAGCAGTGAGTACAGGGGAGCTTTCTTT
.,TRBJ1-1,.,TRBV5-1,CASSLGAGSMNTEAFF,TGCGCCAGCAGCTTGGGGGCGGGCAGCATGAACACTGAAGCTTTCTTT
.,TRBJ2-4,TRBD1,TRBV25-1,CASSEGGQGVGKNIQYF,TGTGCCAGCAGTGAAGGGGGACAGGGGGTTGGTAAAAACATTCAGTACTTC
.,TRBJ2-1,TRBD2,TRBV30,CAWSLLAGANEQFF,TGTGCCTGGAGTCTTCTAGCGGGGGCAAATGAGCAGTTCTTC
.,TRBJ1-3,.,TRBV30,CAWSRDNSGNTIYF,TGTGCCTGGAGCCGGGACAACTCTGGAAACACCATATATTTT
once,TRBJ1-5,.,TRBV2,CASRPTENQPQHF,TGTGCCAGCAGGCCGACAGAAAATCAGCCCCAGCATTTT
few,TRBJ2-7,.,TRBV10-3,CAISESSYEQYF,TGTGCCATCAGTGAGTCTTCCTACGAGCAGTACTTC
.,TRBJ2-2,.,TRBV5-1,CASTSNANTGELFF,TGCGCCAGCACCAGTAACGCGAACACCGGGGAGCTGTTTTTT
.,TRBJ2-1,.,TRBV2,CASTWEAQNEQFF,TGTGCCAGCACATGGGAGGCTCAAAATGAGCAGTTCTTC
.,TRBJ2-1,TRBD2,TRBV6-5,CASSSGRAGEQFF,TGTGCCAGCAGTAGCGGGAGGGCCGGGGAGCAGTTCTTC
.,TRBJ1-6,.,TRBV6-1,CASTAAGSPLHF,TGTGCCAGCACCGCGGCGGGATCACCCCTCCACTTT
.,TRBJ2-7,TRBD2,TRBV9,CASSPRLSGSSYEQYF,TGTGCCAGCAGCCCCCGACTGAGCGGGAGCTCCTACGAGCAGTACTTC
.,TRBJ1-5,.,TRBV2,CASSVRRLDQPQHF,TGTGCCAGCAGTGTGAGGCGGCTGGATCAGCCCCAGCATTTT
once,TRBJ2-2,.,TRBV30,CAWSVITAGELFF,TGTGCCTGGAGTGTTATAACGGCGGGGGAGCTGTTTTTT
.,TRBJ1-1,.,TRBV25-1,CASRRGPRLGDHSFEAFF,TGTGCCAGCAGAAGGGGCCCGCGGCTGGGAGACCATTCTTTCGAAGCTTTCTTT
.,TRBJ2-7,.,TRBV7-9,CASSPGQLWEQYF,TGTGCCAGCAGCCCCGGACAGCTATGGGAGCAGTACTTC
.,TRBJ2-1,.,TRBV7-2,CASSLGKSTYNEQFF,TGTGCCAGCAGCTTAGGGAAGTCGACCTACAATGAGCAGTTCTTC
once,TRBJ1-4,TRBD1,TRBV10-3,CAISESEGTGVEKLFF,TGTGCCATCAGTGAGTCAGAAGGGACAGGGGTGGAAAAACTGTTTTTT
.,TRBJ2-5,TRBD1,TRBV5-5,CASSFSPAGGETQYF,TGTGCCAGCAGCTTTTCGCCGGCAGGGGGAGAGACCCAGTACTTC
.,TRBJ1-3,.,TRBV5-1,CASSLADSGNTIYF,TGCGCCAGCAGCTTAGCAGACTCTGGAAACACCATATATTTT
.,TRBJ1-3,.,TRBV29-1,CSVTGLSGNTIYF,TGCAGCGTAACAGGGCTCTCTGGAAACACCATATATTTT
.,TRBJ2-5,.,TRBV9,CASSVEGSALETQYF,TGTGCCAGCAGCGTAGAAGGTAGTGCCCTGGAGACCCAGTACTTC
few,TRBJ2-1,.,TRBV27,CASSFNLATPYNEQFF,TGTGCCAGCAGTTTTAACCTAGCGACGCCCTACAATGAGCAGTTCTTC
.,TRBJ2-2,.,TRBV29-1,CSGRVGGELFF,TGCAGCGGCAGGGTTGGCGGGGAGCTGTTTTTT
once,TRBJ1-4,.,TRBV7-2,CASSLRQSNEKLFF,TGTGCCAGCAGCTTACGACAGTCTAATGAAAAACTGTTTTTT
.,TRBJ2-3,.,TRBV21-1,CASSPRYGTESTDTQYF,TGTGCCAGCAGCCCGCGCTACGGGACGGAAAGCACAGATACGCAGTATTTT
.,TRBJ1-1,TRBD1,TRBV11-2,CASSGPGQGSVGAFF,TGTGCCAGCAGCGGACCGGGACAGGGATCGGTAGGAGCTTTCTTT
.,TRBJ2-1,TRBD2,TRBV11-2,CASKVPGAGGYSEQFF,TGTGCCAGCAAGGTCCCCGGAGCGGGAGGGTACAGTGAGCAGTTCTTC
.,TRBJ2-1,.,TRBV28,CASSTVKEQFF,TGTGCCAGCAGCACGGTTAAGGAGCAGTTCTTC
.,TRBJ2-7,.,TRBV27,CASRGFGEQYF,TGTGCCAGCAGGGGTTTCGGCGAGCAGTACTTC
.,TRBJ2-7,.,TRBV18,CASSPRDTNYEQYF,TGTGCCAGCTCACCCAGGGACACGAACTACGAGCAGTACTTC
.,TRBJ1-6,.,TRBV29-1,CSVPQGSRNSPLHF,TGCAGCGTCCCACAGGGTTCGAGGAATTCACCCCTCCACTTT
.,TRBJ2-1,TRBD2,TRBV9,CASSVQTGTSGYNEQFF,TGTGCCAGCAGCGTCCAAACCGGGACTAGCGGGTACAATGAGCAGTTCTTC
.,TRBJ1-2,.,TRBV4-2,CASSQAQGDHYGYTF,TGTGCCAGCAGCCAAGCTCAAGGGGATCACTATGGCTACACCTTC
.,TRBJ2-7,TRBD2,TRBV18,CASSPSLAGGLGEQYF,TGTGCCAGCTCACCGTCACTAGCGGGAGGTTTAGGCGAGCAGTACTTC
once,TRBJ1-3,.,TRBV6-1,CASTGLFTIYF,TGTGCCAGCACCGGACTTTTCACCATATATTTT
.,TRBJ2-7,.,TRBV30,CAWRRFGSYEQYF,TGTGCCTGGAGGAGGTTCGGAAGCTACGAGCAGTACTTC
.,TRBJ2-3,TRBD1,TRBV4-3,CASSRGQGPDTQYF,TGCGCCAGCAGCCGAGGACAGGGGCCAGATACGCAGTATTTT
.,TRBJ2-2,.,TRBV2,CASSDQGWTGELFF,TGTGCCAGCAGTGATCAGGGATGGACCGGGGAGCTGTTTTTT
.,TRBJ1-1,TRBD1,TRBV7-9,CASVGQANTEAFF,TGTGCCAGCGTCGGACAGGCGAACACTGAAGCTTTCTTT
.,TRBJ1-2,.,TRBV5-4,CASSSDSGGRRYTF,TGTGCCAGCAGCTCGGACTCGGGGGGACGGCGCTACACCTTC
.,TRBJ1-1,TRBD1,TRBV30,CAWDPGQQNTEAFF,TGTGCCTGGGACCCGGGACAGCAGAACACTGAAGCTTTCTTT
.,TRBJ1-5,.,TRBV10-3,CAISESPGNQPQHF,TGTGCCATCAGTGAGTCGCCAGGCAATCAGCCCCAGCATTTT
.,TRBJ2-2,.,TRBV2,CASRTGDGSGELFF,TGTGCCAGCAGAACAGGCGATGGTTCCGGGGAGCTGTTTTTT
.,TRBJ1-3,.,TRBV2,CASRDTASGGTIYF,TGTGCCAGCAGGGACACAGCATCTGGGGGCACCATATATTTT
.,TRBJ2-7,.,TRBV30,CAWKNLPSYEQYF,TGTGCCTGGAAGAACCTCCCCTCCTACGAGCAGTACTTC